Described below is a single T cell receptor beta chain sequence and its context. Its cognate antigen is unknown. The PCR had 60 Vbeta and 13 Jbeta primers. Assay: immunoSEQ multiplex PCR; the TCRdb copy retains only in-frame clones and omits some. The repertoire holds 250,000 to 350,000 clones, with approximately 90% as singletons. The data were obtained in a study of cytomegalovirus exposure and HLA in healthy donors. Study-wide findings and caveats: In a later analysis, several top co-occurrence clusters appeared linked to parvovirus B19, influenza, CMV and Epstein-Barr virus. There were reportedly fewer N-insertions in an Asian-associated ancestry cluster than the roughly 610-donor mean, in a later analysis. Most TCR sequences were seen very rarely across donors, but some public TCRs occurred in many.

The CDR3 spans 14 residues. J was trimmed by 7 bases and V by 6 bases; bases with no gene match: 9. CDR1 is SNHLY and CDR2 is FYNNEI in the germline V gene. This chain connects TRBV2 to TRBJ1-5, with 7 nucleotides matching TRBD1. Material: PBMCs. The clonotype was recovered from a woman in her late teens or twenties in good health and CMV-seronegative. The CDR3 nucleotides read TGTGCCAGCAGCGCGGGGACAGTCTTCCAGCCCCAGCATTTT. It encodes CASSAGTVFQPQHF.